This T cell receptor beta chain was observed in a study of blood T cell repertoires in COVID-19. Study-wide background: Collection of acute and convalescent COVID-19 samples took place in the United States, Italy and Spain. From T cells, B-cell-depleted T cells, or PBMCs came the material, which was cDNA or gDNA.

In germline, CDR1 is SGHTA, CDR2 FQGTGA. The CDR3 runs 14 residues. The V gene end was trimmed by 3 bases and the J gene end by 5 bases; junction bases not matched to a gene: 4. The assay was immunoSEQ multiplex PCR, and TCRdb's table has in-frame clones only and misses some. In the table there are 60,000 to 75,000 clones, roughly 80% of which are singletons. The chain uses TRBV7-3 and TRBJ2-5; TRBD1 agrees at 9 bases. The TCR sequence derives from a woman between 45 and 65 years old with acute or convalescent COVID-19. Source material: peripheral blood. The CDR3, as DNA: TGTGCCAGCAGCTTTGGGACAGGGAAGGAGACCCAGTACTTC. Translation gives CASSFGTGKETQYF.